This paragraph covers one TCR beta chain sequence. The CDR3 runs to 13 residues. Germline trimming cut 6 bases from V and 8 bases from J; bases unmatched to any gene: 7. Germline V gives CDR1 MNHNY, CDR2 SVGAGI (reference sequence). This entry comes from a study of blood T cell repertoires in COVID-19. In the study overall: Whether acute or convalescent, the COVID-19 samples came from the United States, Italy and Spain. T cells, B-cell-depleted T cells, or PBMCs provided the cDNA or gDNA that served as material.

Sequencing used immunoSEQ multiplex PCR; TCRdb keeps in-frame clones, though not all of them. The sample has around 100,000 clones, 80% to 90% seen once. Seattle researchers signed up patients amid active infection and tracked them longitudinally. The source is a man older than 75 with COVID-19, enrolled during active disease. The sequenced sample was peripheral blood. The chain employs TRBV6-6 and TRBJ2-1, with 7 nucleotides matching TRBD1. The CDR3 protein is CASSRHRGDEQFF. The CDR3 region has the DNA TGTGCCAGCAGCCGTCACAGGGGCGATGAGCAGTTCTTC.